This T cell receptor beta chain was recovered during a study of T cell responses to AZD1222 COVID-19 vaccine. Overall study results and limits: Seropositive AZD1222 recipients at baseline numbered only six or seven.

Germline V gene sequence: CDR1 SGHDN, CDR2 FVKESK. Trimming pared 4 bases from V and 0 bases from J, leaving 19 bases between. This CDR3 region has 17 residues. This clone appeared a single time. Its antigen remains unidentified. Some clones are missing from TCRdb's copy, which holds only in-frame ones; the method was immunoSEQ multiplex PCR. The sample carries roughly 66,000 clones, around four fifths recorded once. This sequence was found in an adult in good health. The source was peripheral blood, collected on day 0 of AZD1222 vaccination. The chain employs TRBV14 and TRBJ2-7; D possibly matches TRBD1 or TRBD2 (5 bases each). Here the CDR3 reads CASSPSLAGLPSYEQYF. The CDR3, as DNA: TGTGCCAGCAGCCCAAGCCTAGCAGGGCTTCCCTCCTACGAGCAGTACTTC.